The clone carrying this T cell receptor beta chain was found once. This sample stems from a study of control samples from healthy donors and cancer patients. Only in-frame clones appear in the TCRdb table, and some are missing; sequencing was by immunoSEQ multiplex PCR. The repertoire has under 80,000 clones, around 95% of them found once; the top ten carry roughly 6.1%. The source material was blood. The receptor's source is a woman aged 40-49 years in good health.

CDR3 residues: CASRKGLAGSNEQFF. The CDR3 DNA follows: TGTGCCAGTAGGAAGGGACTAGCGGGGTCCAATGAGCAGTTCTTC. The V and J genes are TRBV19 and TRBJ2-1; 13 positions agree with TRBD2. The CDR3 contains 15 residues. Germline V lookup: CDR1 LNHDA, CDR2 SQIVND (reference sequence). V shed 6 bases, J shed 6 bases, and the junction held 5 bases outside the gene matches.